This T cell receptor beta chain derives from a study of beta chain features in type 1 diabetes. In the study overall: Cell yields, gender and age were similar in healthy donors and patients.

This clone was seen only a few times. Its antigen remains unknown. General study points: Type 1 diabetes patients had VDJ junctions that carried fewer insertions and more deletions.

What was sequenced were expressed TCRB transcripts, since all of the isolated RNA had been reverse transcribed. The average output of naive, central memory and regulatory T cell samples was around 3.5 million reads. Sequencing used immunoSEQ multiplex PCR; TCRdb keeps in-frame clones, though not all of them. The data hold about 620,000 clones, with roughly a sixth observed a single time. This CDR3 spans 14 amino acids. Trimming took 1 base from V and 11 from J, leaving 12 bases between them. Germline V lookup: CDR1 SEHNR, CDR2 FQNEAQ (reference sequence). CD45RO/CCR7/CD25/CD127/CD95/CD27 separated CD4+ naive, central memory, regulatory and stem cell-like memory cells by sorting.

This rearrangement joins TRBV7-9 to TRBJ1-6, with D unclear. The receptor comes from a man between 18 and 29 years old in good health. The material sequenced was naive CD4+ T cells from blood. As DNA, the CDR3 is TGTGCCAGCAGCTTAGTCCAGGAGGGAGCACCCCTCCACTTT. Amino acids: CASSLVQEGAPLHF.